These 25 T cell receptor beta chains share one sample of origin, sequenced in a study of regulatory T cells in long-lasting Graves disease. The sample's time point: persistent/refractory GD, antithyroid drugs over 5 years with positive TRAb. Following extraction of RNA from PBMCs, that RNA was used to make the TCR library. Libraries of TCR beta came from iRepertoire HTBI primers plus Arm-PCR of CDR3 regions. MiXCR was run by TCRdb on the multiplex PCR reads, yielding one entry per CDR3 protein. The data contain 400,000 to 500,000 distinct CDR3 sequences, over 20% of them singletons. The specimen was peripheral blood mononuclear cells (PBMCs), collected when the disease was refractory, from a patient treated with antithyroid drugs. The source of these receptors is a female donor with Graves disease.

The V call is TRBV9, the J call TRBJ2-3; the match to TRBD1 covers 9 bases. Per germline, CDR1 SGDLS and CDR2 YYNGEE. The V segment lost 4 bases and the J segment 3 bases; nucleotides outside the gene matches: 9. The CDR3 runs 16 residues. This CDR3 is CASSPWTGANTDTQYF. CDR3 nucleotides: TGTGCCAGCAGCCCCTGGACAGGGGCAAATACAGATACGCAGTATTTT.

This clonotype was detected many times. This chain connects TRBV6-1 to TRBJ1-6; possible D gene TRBD1, 6 bases. Trimming pared 7 bases from V and 0 bases from J, leaving 13 bases between. Germline V lookup: CDR1 MNHNS, CDR2 SASEGT. This CDR3 has 16 residues. The CDR3 sequence: CASKDGQSSYNSPLHF. Written as DNA, the CDR3 is TGTGCCAGCAAGGATGGACAGAGCTCCTATAATTCACCCCTCCACTTT.

The table lists this clonotype with a few counts. The V and J genes are TRBV7-2 and TRBJ1-6, with TRBD1 identical over 9 bases. Germline values: CDR1 SGHTA, CDR2 FQGNSA. After removal of 4 bases from V and 11 bases from J, the junction contained 9 bases not matched to a gene. The CDR3 consists of 15 residues. CDR3 nucleotide sequence: TGTGCCAGCAGCTACCCGACAGGGGGAACAGCACCCCTCCACTTT. As protein: CASSYPTGGTAPLHF.

The genes are TRBV29-1 and TRBJ2-7; 8 bases match TRBD2. The V segment lost 4 bases and the J segment 7 bases; nucleotides outside the gene matches: 9. Germline lookup yields CDR1 SQVTM and CDR2 ANQGSEA. CDR3 size: 13 residues. For the CDR3, the DNA is TGCAGCGTTGCGGGAGGGGGAGGGTGGGAGCAGTACTTC. This codes for CSVAGGGGWEQYF.

This clonotype was seen ten or more times. The V call is TRBV18, the J call TRBJ2-5; D call uncertain. The CDR3 totals 12 residues. CDR1 and CDR2 from the germline V gene are KGHSH and LQKENI. V lost 8 bases to trimming and J lost 4 bases, with 11 bases between them. The CDR3 sequence is CASSPRGETQYF. In DNA form, the CDR3 reads TGTGCCAGCAGCCCTCGTGGAGAGACCCAGTACTTC.

This clonotype was picked up a small number of times. A much bigger clone sits one base away, suggesting this may be a read error. The rearrangement uses TRBV7-9 and TRBJ2-6; no firm D call. There are 13 residues in the CDR3. Germline V gene lookup returns CDR1 SEHNR and CDR2 FQNEAQ (reference sequence). V lost 5 bases and J 2 bases, leaving 4 bases between the germline ends. The CDR3 region is CASSNAGANVLTF. CDR3 bases: TGTGCCAGCAGCAACGCTGGGGCCAACGTCCTGACTTTC. Full variable domain (rest looked up from reference TRBV7-9 and TRBJ2-6): DTGVSQNPRHKITKRGQNVTFRCDPISEHNRLYWYRQTLGQGPEFLTYFQNEAQLEKSRLLSDRFSAERPKGSFSTLEIQRTEQGDSAMYLCASSNAGANVLTFGAGSRLTVL.

In this sample, this clonotype turned up many times. The chain carries TRBV12-3 or TRBV12-4 and TRBJ1-1; maybe TRBD1 (6 bases). The CDR3 covers 15 residues. Trimming removed 5 bases at V and 0 bases at J, with 13 bases between. CDR3 bases: TGTGCCAGCAGTCCCAGGGGTGCGGTGAACACTGAAGCTTTCTTT. Encoded protein: CASSPRGAVNTEAFF.

This clonotype was counted only a few times. The chain employs TRBV11-2 and TRBJ2-1; 7 bases align to TRBD2. There are 14 residues in the CDR3. Losses at the gene ends were 1 base for V and 5 bases for J; bases not matched to a gene: 2. The germline V gene encodes CDR1 SGHAT and CDR2 FQNNGV. The CDR3 DNA sequence: TGTGCCAGCAGCTTAGCGGGGGGAGACAATGAGCAGTTCTTC. Translating it yields CASSLAGGDNEQFF.

This clonotype occurred many times. This chain uses TRBV3-1 with TRBJ2-7; TRBD2 aligns across 7 bases. CDR1 and CDR2 (germline): LGHDT, YNNKEL (reference sequence). The CDR3 consists of 14 residues. The V gene end was trimmed by 0 bases and the J gene end by 2 bases; junction bases not matched to a gene: 1. CDR3 loop: CASSQDAGAYEQYF. The CDR3 nucleotides read TGTGCCAGCAGCCAAGATGCGGGAGCCTACGAGCAGTACTTC.

In this sample, this clonotype turned up many times. The rearrangement links TRBV7-2 to TRBJ2-5, with 13 bases fitting TRBD2. The germline CDR1 and CDR2 sequences are SGHTA and FQGNSA. V lost 3 bases to trimming and J lost 6 bases; unmatched junction nucleotides: 10. The CDR3 has 17 amino acids. CDR3 amino acids: CASSLQLAGGVLQTQYF. DNA of the CDR3: TGTGCCAGCAGCTTGCAACTAGCGGGAGGGGTATTGCAGACCCAGTACTTC.

J is TRBJ2-2 and V is TRBV29-1; no definite D call. The CDR3 has 11 amino acids. Germline CDR1 is SQVTM and CDR2 is ANQGSEA. V was cut by 7 bases and J by 3 bases, with 6 bases left in between. The CDR3 nucleotides are TGCAGCGGGACGGACACCGGGGAGCTGTTTTTT. Amino acids: CSGTDTGELFF.

This clonotype showed up many times. This sequence joins TRBV2 and TRBJ1-2; D is perhaps TRBD1 (5 bases). CDR1 is SNHLY, CDR2 FYNNEI, per germline. Trimming left V 1 base short and J 8 bases short, with 17 bases between. This CDR3 is built from 15 residues. The DNA for the CDR3 is TGTGCCAGCAGTGAAGGCCGGGGCGCCGGGGGAGGCTACACCTTC. It codes for CASSEGRGAGGGYTF.

This clonotype has ten or more counts. The rearrangement joins TRBV28 to TRBJ2-3; no clear D gene. CDR1 and CDR2 (germline): MDHEN, SYDVKM. The CDR3 is made up of 14 amino acids. The V gene lost 4 bases and the J gene lost 0 bases, with 8 bases spanning the gap. In DNA, the CDR3 is TGTGCCAGCAGTTCCGCCCCCAGCACAGATACGCAGTATTTT. Its translation: CASSSAPSTDTQYF.

This clonotype was seen a handful of times. This may stem from a read error, because a much larger clone lies one nucleotide away. The DNA of the CDR3 is TGTGCCAGCAGTACTCGGACTAGCGGGGGGGGGGCCCAGTACTTC. Its translation: CASSTRTSGGGAQYF. V usage is TRBV12-3 or TRBV12-4 and J usage is TRBJ2-5, with TRBD2 matching over 15 bases. This CDR3 is built from 15 residues. With 5 bases clipped from V and 9 bases from J, the junction kept 7 bases outside the gene matches.

This chain joins TRBV5-1 and TRBJ1-2; 12 bases are a match to TRBD1. Unmatched junction bases numbered 3, after V lost 0 bases and J lost 6 bases. The germline V gene encodes CDR1 SGHRS and CDR2 YFSETQ. The length of the CDR3 is 15 residues. Here the CDR3 reads CASSLEGTGGDGYTF. The CDR3 DNA is TGCGCCAGCAGCTTGGAAGGGACAGGGGGCGATGGCTACACCTTC.

A word on this clonotype: This may stem from a read error, because a much larger clone lies one nucleotide away. This sequence joins TRBV28 and TRBJ2-5; D remains ambiguous. CDR3 length: 13 residues. CDR1 is MDHEN and CDR2 is SYDVKM in the germline V gene. Trimming removed 7 bases from V and 4 bases from J, with 13 bases in between. CDR3: CASNPPERETQYF. The CDR3 coding sequence is TGTGCCAGCAACCCCCCCGAGCGAGAGACCCAGTACTTC.

This clonotype was picked up many times. CDR3 bases: TGTGCCAGCAGTGAAGAGCCCTCTGGGGCCAACGTCCTGACTTTC. It yields the protein CASSEEPSGANVLTF. V gene TRBV27 combines with J gene TRBJ2-6; D call uncertain. The length of the CDR3 is 15 residues. V lost 5 bases, J lost 0 bases, and 8 bases lay in between. The germline V gene has CDR1 MNHEY and CDR2 SMNVEV (reference sequence).

The sample holds many counts of this clonotype. CDR3 nucleotide sequence: TGCAGCGCCCGAACAGGAAACCTGAACACTGAAGCTTTCTTT. Amino acids: CSARTGNLNTEAFF. The chain couples TRBV29-1 to TRBJ1-1, with D possibly matching TRBD1 (5 bases). The CDR3 consists of 14 residues. V was clipped by 7 bases and J by 0 bases, with 15 bases between them. Per the germline V gene, CDR1 is SQVTM and CDR2 is ANQGSEA.

This clonotype was seen many times. The chain carries TRBV2 and TRBJ2-2; 8 bases align to TRBD2. The CDR3 totals 17 residues. V dropped 7 bases and J dropped 5; count of bases not matched to a gene: 15. Germline assignment: CDR1 SNHLY and CDR2 FYNNEI. The DNA of the CDR3 is TGTGCCAGCAAATTCCATGGGAGCGGGAGTGTGACCGGGGAGCTGTTTTTT. The encoded protein is CASKFHGSGSVTGELFF.

As concerns this clonotype: In this CDR3 the conserved last residue, phenylalanine or tryptophan, is missing, so a read error is likely. The genes are TRBV6-1 and TRBJ2-7, with D perhaps matching TRBD2 (6 bases). Germline V gene sequence: CDR1 MNHNS, CDR2 SASEGT. Trimming removed 11 bases at V and 0 bases at J, with 8 bases between. This CDR3 is built from 11 residues. The CDR3 loop is CAGGYSYEQYL. The CDR3 DNA sequence: TGTGCCGGGGGGTACTCCTACGAGCAGTACCTC.

This clonotype was observed many times. The CDR3 DNA is TGTGCCACCAGCACAGGGACAGGCGGAAATTCACCCCTCCACTTT. Translating it yields CATSTGTGGNSPLHF. The genes are TRBV15 and TRBJ1-6; 8 nucleotides agree with TRBD1. After removal of 4 bases from V and 7 bases from J, the junction contained 6 bases not matched to a gene. Looked up from germline, CDR1 is LNHNV and CDR2 is YYDKDF (reference sequence). This CDR3 contains 15 residues. Supplemented by reference TRBV15 and TRBJ1-6, the full variable domain reads DAMVIQNPRYQVTQFGKPVTLSCSQTLNHNVMYWYQQKSSQAPKLLFHYYDKDFNNEADTPDNFQSRRPNTSFCFLDIRSPGLGDTAMYLCATSTGTGGNSPLHFGNGTRLTVT.

Of note for this clonotype: A much larger clone differs by one base, so this may be a read error. CDR3 in amino acids: CASSLGRGINGKLFF. The DNA of the CDR3 is TGCGCCAGCAGCTTGGGCAGGGGAATTAATGGAAAACTGTTTTTT. The chain is built from TRBV5-1 and TRBJ1-4; TRBD1 is a possible D gene (6 bases). The CDR3 length is 15 residues. Germline V gives CDR1 SGHRS, CDR2 YFSETQ.

The sample holds many counts of this clonotype. The chain couples TRBV18 to TRBJ1-4; D gene ambiguous. V was trimmed by 2 bases and J by 7 bases, leaving 8 bases between them. The CDR3 totals 13 residues. Germline assignment: CDR1 KGHSH and CDR2 LQKENI. This CDR3 is CASSPGVGEKLFF. The CDR3 DNA reads TGTGCCAGCTCACCAGGGGTTGGTGAAAAACTGTTTTTT.

This sequence joins TRBV30 and TRBJ1-1, with a possible D match to TRBD1 (6 bases). Germline CDR1 reads GTSNPN; CDR2 reads SVGIG (reference sequence). V was clipped by 3 bases and J by 4 bases, with 12 bases between them. CDR3 length: 13 residues. The chain's CDR3 is CAWRVGGATEAFF. The DNA of the CDR3 is TGTGCCTGGAGGGTCGGGGGGGCCACTGAAGCTTTCTTT.

This clonotype was found many times. V gene TRBV2 combines with J gene TRBJ2-7; no definite D call. Germline CDR1 reads SNHLY; CDR2 reads FYNNEI. This CDR3 is 15 amino acids long. Trimming removed 2 bases from V and 0 bases from J, with 11 bases in between. As DNA, the CDR3 is TGTGCCAGCAGTGAAAGTGGCAGCAGCTCCTACGAGCAGTACTTC. It encodes CASSESGSSSYEQYF.